One and the same sample provided the 24 T cell receptor beta chains below, sequenced in a study of blood T cell repertoires in COVID-19. The method was immunoSEQ multiplex PCR; TCRdb's version includes in-frame clones alone and lacks a portion of them. The sample has several thousand clones, roughly 84% seen once. Sequencing was performed on peripheral blood. These receptors were taken from a human donor in a cohort sampled during active COVID-19.

The chain is built from TRBV30 and TRBJ2-1; TRBD1 aligns across 10 bases. The CDR3 contains 16 residues. Looked up from germline, CDR1 is GTSNPN and CDR2 is SVGIG (reference sequence). V dropped 2 bases and J dropped 4; count of bases not matched to a gene: 8. The CDR3 sequence is CAWSTLTGGKYNEQFF. DNA for the CDR3: TGTGCCTGGAGTACCCTGACAGGGGGCAAGTACAATGAGCAGTTCTTC.

V and J are TRBV21-1 and TRBJ1-5; TRBD1 is the table's D call and was not checked against the DNA. TRBV21-1 is termed a pseudogene. The CDR3 length is 17 residues. The CDR3 spells CASSLATDPYSNQPQHF. In DNA form, the CDR3 reads TGTGCCAGTTCCCTGGCAACAGACCCGTATAGCAATCAGCCCCAGCATTTT.

About this clone: The same CDR3 arises from other DNA sequences in this sample as well. J is TRBJ2-3 and V is TRBV7-9, with D possibly TRBD2 on 6 matching bases. The CDR3 is 14 residues long. Trimming took off 3 bases at V and 0 bases at J, with 7 bases between the two ends. Germline lookup yields CDR1 SEHNR and CDR2 FQNEAQ (reference sequence). Here the CDR3 reads CASSLEGSTDTQYF. Here the CDR3 DNA reads TGTGCCAGCAGCTTGGAGGGTAGCACAGATACGCAGTATTTT.

The rearrangement joins TRBV10-3 to TRBJ2-6, with 7 bases identical to TRBD1. This CDR3 spans 16 amino acids. The J segment lost 8 bases and the V segment lost 0 bases, leaving 7 bases of the junction unmatched. Germline V lookup: CDR1 ENHRY, CDR2 SYGVKD. CDR3 region: CAISESIRQGTNVLTF. In nucleotides, the CDR3 is TGTGCCATCAGTGAGTCGATCCGACAGGGTACCAACGTCCTGACTTTC.

The J gene is TRBJ2-3, the V gene TRBV7-6; TRBD2 might be the D (6 bases). Trimming stripped 6 bases from V and 4 bases from J, with 20 bases between. This CDR3 has 16 residues. Germline V gene lookup returns CDR1 SGHVS and CDR2 FNYEAQ. The CDR3 nucleotides are TGTGCCAGCAGTCCACCGGGACTGAGGGTTGCAGATACGCAGTATTTT. Protein product: CASSPPGLRVADTQYF.

J is TRBJ1-2 and V is TRBV28; 9 bases are shared with TRBD1. J gave up 4 bases and V 4 bases, and 10 bases lay outside the gene matches. In germline, CDR1 is MDHEN, CDR2 SYDVKM. This CDR3 contains 16 residues. Written as DNA, the CDR3 is TGTGCCAGCAGTTCCTCCGGGACAGGGATAGGCTATGGCTACACCTTC. It encodes CASSSSGTGIGYGYTF.

V is TRBV9 and J is TRBJ2-7; the match to TRBD1 covers 9 bases. The CDR3 runs 14 residues. Germline V CDR1 and CDR2: SGDLS, YYNGEE. V was clipped by 3 bases and J by 4 bases; unmatched bases: 5. DNA of the CDR3: TGTGCCAGCAGCGAAGGGACAGGGTCTTACGAGCAGTACTTC. This encodes CASSEGTGSYEQYF.

This chain uses TRBV6-5 with TRBJ1-4, with D hard to call. V was shortened by 3 bases and J by 4 bases, with 12 bases between the two germline ends. The CDR3 extends over 15 amino acids. Per the germline V gene, CDR1 is MNHEY and CDR2 is SVGAGI. In DNA, the CDR3 is TGTGCCAGCAGTTATCAGAAACGGGGTAATGAAAAACTGTTTTTT. Its protein product is CASSYQKRGNEKLFF.

V and J are TRBV4-3 and TRBJ2-7, with D possibly matching TRBD2 (5 bases). This CDR3 has 14 amino acids. V was pared by 0 bases and J by 2 bases, with 8 bases between. The germline V gene encodes CDR1 LGHNA and CDR2 YSLEER. DNA of the CDR3: TGCGCCAGCAGCCAAGATGCGGGTCCCTACGAGCAGTACTTC. Amino acids: CASSQDAGPYEQYF.

The gene calls are TRBV30 and TRBJ2-2, with TRBD2 matching over 8 bases. The CDR3 is 14 residues long. CDR1 is GTSNPN, CDR2 SVGIG, per germline (reference sequence). Trimming cost V 6 bases and J 6 bases; bases outside gene matches: 9. CDR3 sequence (DNA): TGTGCCTGTCGGGGCGGGGGGCTTCCCGGGGAGCTGTTTTTT. Translated: CACRGGGLPGELFF.

Remarks on this clone: One end of the junction is discordant with germline, which a read error may explain. The DNA for the CDR3 is TGTGCTAGCAGCTTATCTACTATCTCTGGGGCCAACGTCCTGACTTTC. Protein: CASSLSTISGANVLTF. This chain links TRBV7-7 with TRBJ2-6; unclear D gene. This CDR3 is built from 16 residues. Per the germline V gene, CDR1 is SSHAT and CDR2 is FNYEAQ (reference sequence).

The V call is TRBV6-2 or TRBV6-3, the J call TRBJ2-1; 14 bases map to TRBD2. V trimming: 1 base; J trimming: 5 bases; junction bases outside the gene matches: 4. The CDR3 consists of 17 residues. From germline, CDR1 is MNHEY and CDR2 SVGEGT. CDR3 nucleotide sequence: TGTGCCAGCAGTTACTGGGGACTAGCGGGGGTTGACAATGAGCAGTTCTTC. It specifies CASSYWGLAGVDNEQFF.

The chain has TRBV7-9 and TRBJ1-3, with D uncertain. The CDR3 spans 15 residues. Trimming left V 0 bases short and J 4 bases short, with 10 bases between. Germline lookup yields CDR1 SEHNR and CDR2 FQNEAQ (reference sequence). The chain's CDR3 is CASSLAFGVGNTIYF. The CDR3 DNA reads TGTGCCAGCAGCTTAGCGTTCGGGGTGGGAAACACCATATATTTT.

The chain links TRBV27 to TRBJ1-2, with 9 bases lining up with TRBD1. Germline CDR1 is MNHEY and CDR2 is SMNVEV (reference sequence). The trim removed 5 bases at V and 12 bases at J, leaving 10 bases unmatched. The CDR3 extends over 13 amino acids. The CDR3, as DNA: TGTGCCAGCAGTGATCACCGGGACAGGGTGAACACCTTC. It encodes CASSDHRDRVNTF.

The chain links TRBV11-2 to TRBJ2-7; D gene uncertain. Trimming left V 1 base short and J 4 bases short, with 8 bases between. The CDR3 has 13 residues. The germline V gene encodes CDR1 SGHAT and CDR2 FQNNGV. Here the CDR3 DNA reads TGTGCCAGCAGCTTAGGTTCCTTTTACGAGCAGTACTTC. Translated, it gives CASSLGSFYEQYF.

The chain links TRBV10-1 to TRBJ2-5, with TRBD1 identical over 8 bases. Germline V CDR1 and CDR2: WNHNN, SYGVQD (reference sequence). CDR3 length: 14 amino acids. The ends lost 0 bases at V and 9 bases at J; junction bases unmatched: 6. The CDR3 region has the DNA TGCGCCAGCAGTGAGTCGACCCAGGGGGCAGCCCAGTACTTC. Protein sequence: CASSESTQGAAQYF.

This clone has just one count. The V and J genes are TRBV29-1 and TRBJ1-1, with D perhaps TRBD1 (6 bases). CDR1 and CDR2 (germline): SQVTM, ANQGSEA. This CDR3 contains 12 residues. The CDR3 loop is CTHIRGGTEAFF. The CDR3 nucleotides read TGCACCCACATAAGGGGGGGCACTGAAGCTTTCTTT.

V gene TRBV5-1 combines with J gene TRBJ1-5; 7 nucleotides line up with TRBD1. Germline V gene data show CDR1 as SGHRS and CDR2 as YFSETQ. The CDR3 spans 13 residues. Trimming cost V 4 bases and J 6 bases; bases outside gene matches: 4. In DNA, the CDR3 is TGCGCCAGCAGCGCGCAGGGGGGTCAGCCCCAGCATTTT. It is translated as CASSAQGGQPQHF. Full variable domain (remainder filled in from reference TRBV5-1 and TRBJ1-5): KAGVTQTPRYLIKTRGQQVTLSCSPISGHRSVSWYQQTPGQGLQFLFEYFSETQRNKGNFPGRFSGRQFSNSRSEMNVSTLELGDSALYLCASSAQGGQPQHFGDGTRLSIL.

This chain joins TRBV2 and TRBJ1-2; 11 bases map to TRBD1. The germline V gene encodes CDR1 SNHLY and CDR2 FYNNEI. J gave up 8 bases and V 0 bases, and 5 bases lay outside the gene matches. The length of the CDR3 is 15 residues. The CDR3 coding sequence is TGTGCCAGCAGTGAAGCGGACAGGGGGCGCAGAGGCTACACCTTC. Amino acids: CASSEADRGRRGYTF.

V and J are TRBV6-2 or TRBV6-3 and TRBJ1-1; possibly TRBD1 for D (5 bases). The germline V and J ends were trimmed by 3 bases and 0 bases, with 14 bases remaining between them. Germline V lookup: CDR1 MNHEY, CDR2 SVGEGT. The CDR3 is made up of 16 amino acids. This CDR3 is CASSYYRGSLNTEAFF. The CDR3 nucleotides are TGTGCCAGCAGTTATTATCGGGGGTCATTGAACACTGAAGCTTTCTTT.

The CDR3 nucleotides are TGCGCCAGCAGCCAAGATCGCGGGCAAAGTAATGAAAAACTGTTTTTT. Amino acids: CASSQDRGQSNEKLFF. The genes are TRBV4-3 and TRBJ1-4; D not certain. This CDR3 contains 16 residues. The germline V and J ends were trimmed by 0 bases and 4 bases, with 12 bases remaining between them. Germline V gene sequence: CDR1 LGHNA, CDR2 YSLEER.

The chain is built from TRBV19 and TRBJ2-3; D ambiguous. This CDR3 has 15 amino acids. Trimming pared 9 bases from V and 0 bases from J, leaving 16 bases between. Germline V CDR1 and CDR2: LNHDA, SQIVND (reference sequence). CDR3 protein: CASRITAPSTDTQYF. As DNA, the CDR3 is TGTGCCAGCAGGATTACAGCTCCTAGCACAGATACGCAGTATTTT.

This rearrangement joins TRBV19 to TRBJ1-1; TRBD1 might be the D (6 bases). V shed 3 bases and J shed 4 bases, with 27 bases lying between them. This CDR3 contains 19 residues. Germline V gene lookup returns CDR1 LNHDA and CDR2 SQIVND (reference sequence). Here the CDR3 DNA reads TGTGCCAGTAGTATTGGATGGCGAGGGAAACGGGACATTCGCACTGAAGCTTTCTTT. This encodes CASSIGWRGKRDIRTEAFF.

The rearrangement joins TRBV5-1 to TRBJ2-1, with TRBD2 matching 9 bases. The CDR3 is made up of 14 amino acids. The germline gives CDR1 SGHRS, CDR2 YFSETQ. The V segment lost 0 bases and the J segment 5 bases; nucleotides outside the gene matches: 0. The CDR3 DNA sequence: TGCGCCAGCAGCTTGGGACTAGCGGACAATGAGCAGTTCTTC. Translating it yields CASSLGLADNEQFF.